This TCR beta chain originates from a study of early T cells in non-severe SARS-CoV-2 infection. Study in general: With bulk RNA from unsorted whole blood as input, sequencing yielded unpaired chains. Findings of the study overall: Lookups in VDJdb leaned toward anti-spike CD8 responses and missed private and CD4 specificities.

CDR3 length: 17 residues. Germline assignment: CDR1 SGHVS and CDR2 FQNEAQ. The junction had 7 bases not matched to a gene; V was cut back by 2 bases and J by 1 base. Individual cDNA molecules were tagged with unique molecular identifiers, the study reported. TCRdb re-called the 5' RACE reads with MiXCR, one entry per CDR3 protein. Of more than 20,000 distinct CDR3 sequences in the sample, roughly 4.5% are singletons; the top ten hold around 6%. There are many counts of this clonotype. Its antigen is not identified. The specimen sequenced was whole blood. This TCR was sampled from an adult who was a healthcare worker with PCR-confirmed SARS-CoV-2 infection or an uninfected control (not recorded which). J is TRBJ2-5 and V is TRBV7-8, with 10 nucleotides matching TRBD2. CDR3 nucleotide sequence: TGTGCCAGCAGCTTAACCGTAACTAGCGGGGTCCAAGAGACCCAGTACTTC. This translates into CASSLTVTSGVQETQYF.